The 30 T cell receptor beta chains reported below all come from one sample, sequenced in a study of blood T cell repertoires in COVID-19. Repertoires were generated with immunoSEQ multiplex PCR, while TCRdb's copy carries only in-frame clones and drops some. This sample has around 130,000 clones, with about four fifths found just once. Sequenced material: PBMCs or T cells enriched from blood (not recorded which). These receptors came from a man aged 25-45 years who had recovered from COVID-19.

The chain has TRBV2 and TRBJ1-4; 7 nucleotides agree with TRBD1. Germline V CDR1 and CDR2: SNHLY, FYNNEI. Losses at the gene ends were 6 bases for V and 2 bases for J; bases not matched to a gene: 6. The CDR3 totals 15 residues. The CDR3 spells CASSRQGGTNEKLFF. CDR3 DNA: TGTGCCAGCAGCCGACAGGGAGGCACTAATGAAAAACTGTTTTTT.

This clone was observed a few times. The CDR3 reads CASRLGGTGSGNSPLHF. The CDR3 bases are TGTGCAAGTCGCTTAGGGGGGACAGGGTCGGGTAATTCACCCCTCCACTTT. This chain connects TRBV12-2 to TRBJ1-6; TRBD1 is taken as the D call from the table, unchecked against the DNA. TRBV12-2 is deemed a pseudogene. This CDR3 comprises 17 residues.

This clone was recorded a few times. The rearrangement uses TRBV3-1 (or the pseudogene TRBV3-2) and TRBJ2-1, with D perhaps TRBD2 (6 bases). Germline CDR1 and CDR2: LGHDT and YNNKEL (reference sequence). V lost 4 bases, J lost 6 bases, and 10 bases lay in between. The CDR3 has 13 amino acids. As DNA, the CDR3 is TGTGCCAGCAGCCCGCGGGGTACCAATGAGCAGTTCTTC. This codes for CASSPRGTNEQFF.

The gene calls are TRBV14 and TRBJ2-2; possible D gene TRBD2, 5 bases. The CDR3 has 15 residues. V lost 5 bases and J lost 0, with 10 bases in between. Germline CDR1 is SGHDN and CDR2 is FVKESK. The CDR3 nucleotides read TGTGCCAGCAGCGGGCTAGCTTCGAACACCGGGGAGCTGTTTTTT. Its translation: CASSGLASNTGELFF.

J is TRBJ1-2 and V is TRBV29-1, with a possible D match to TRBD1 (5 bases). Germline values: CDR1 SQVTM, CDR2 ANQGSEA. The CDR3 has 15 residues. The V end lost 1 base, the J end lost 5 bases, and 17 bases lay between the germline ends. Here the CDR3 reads CSVEGWGVGGYGYTF. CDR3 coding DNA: TGCAGCGTTGAAGGTTGGGGGGTAGGAGGATATGGCTACACCTTC.

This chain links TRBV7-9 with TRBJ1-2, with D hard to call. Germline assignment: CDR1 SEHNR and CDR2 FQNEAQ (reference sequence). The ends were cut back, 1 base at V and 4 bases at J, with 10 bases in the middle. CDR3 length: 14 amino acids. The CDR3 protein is CASSLVQRGYGYTF. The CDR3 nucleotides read TGTGCCAGCAGCTTAGTTCAGAGAGGCTATGGCTACACCTTC. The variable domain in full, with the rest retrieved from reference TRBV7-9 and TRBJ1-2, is DTGVSQNPRHKITKRGQNVTFRCDPISEHNRLYWYRQTLGQGPEFLTYFQNEAQLEKSRLLSDRFSAERPKGSFSTLEIQRTEQGDSAMYLCASSLVQRGYGYTFGSGTRLTVV.

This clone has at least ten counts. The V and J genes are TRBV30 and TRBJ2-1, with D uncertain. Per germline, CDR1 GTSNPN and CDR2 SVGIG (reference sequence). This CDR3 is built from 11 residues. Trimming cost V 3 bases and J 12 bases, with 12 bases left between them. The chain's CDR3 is CAWRETAGQFF. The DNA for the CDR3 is TGTGCCTGGAGAGAAACAGCTGGGCAGTTCTTC.

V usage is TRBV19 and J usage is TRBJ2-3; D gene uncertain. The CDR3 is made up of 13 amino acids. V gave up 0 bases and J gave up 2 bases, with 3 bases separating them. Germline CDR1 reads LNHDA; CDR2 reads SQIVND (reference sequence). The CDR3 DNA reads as TGTGCCAGTAGTATAGATCTCACAGATACGCAGTATTTT. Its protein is CASSIDLTDTQYF.

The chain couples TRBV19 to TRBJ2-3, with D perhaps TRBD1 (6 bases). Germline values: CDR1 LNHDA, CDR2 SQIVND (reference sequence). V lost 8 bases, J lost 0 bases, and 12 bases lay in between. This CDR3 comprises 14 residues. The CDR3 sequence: CASGTPTSTDTQYF. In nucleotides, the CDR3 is TGTGCCAGTGGGACACCAACCAGCACAGATACGCAGTATTTT.

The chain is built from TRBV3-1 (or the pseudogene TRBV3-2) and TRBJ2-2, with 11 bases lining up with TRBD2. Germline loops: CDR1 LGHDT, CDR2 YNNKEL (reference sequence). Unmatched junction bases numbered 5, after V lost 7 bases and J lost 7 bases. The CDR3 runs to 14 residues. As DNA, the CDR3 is TGTGCCAGCACCCCCGGGACTAGCGGCGGGGAGCTGTTTTTT. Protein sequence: CASTPGTSGGELFF.

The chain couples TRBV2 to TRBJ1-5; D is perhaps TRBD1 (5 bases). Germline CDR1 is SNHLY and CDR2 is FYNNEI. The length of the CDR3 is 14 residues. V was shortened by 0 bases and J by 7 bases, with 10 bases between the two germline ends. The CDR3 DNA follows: TGTGCCAGCAGTGAAGCAACCAGGGTGCAGCCCCAGCATTTT. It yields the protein CASSEATRVQPQHF.

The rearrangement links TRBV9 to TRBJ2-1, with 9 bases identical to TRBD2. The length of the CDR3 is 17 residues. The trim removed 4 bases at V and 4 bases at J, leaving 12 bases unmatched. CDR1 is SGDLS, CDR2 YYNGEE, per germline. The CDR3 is CASSLVPLAGQYNEQFF. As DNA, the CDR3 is TGTGCCAGCAGCCTAGTCCCCCTAGCGGGGCAATACAATGAGCAGTTCTTC.

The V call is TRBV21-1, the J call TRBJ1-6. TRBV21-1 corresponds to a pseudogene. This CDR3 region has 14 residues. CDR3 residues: CASSKGTAGSPLHF. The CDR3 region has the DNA TGTGCCAGCAGCAAAGGGACTGCCGGTTCACCCCTCCACTTT.

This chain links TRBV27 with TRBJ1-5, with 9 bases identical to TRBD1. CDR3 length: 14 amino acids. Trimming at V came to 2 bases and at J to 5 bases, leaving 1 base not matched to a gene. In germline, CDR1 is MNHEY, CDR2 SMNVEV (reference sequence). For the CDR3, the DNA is TGTGCCAGCAGTTTAGGGACAGGGCATCAGCCCCAGCATTTT. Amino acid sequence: CASSLGTGHQPQHF.

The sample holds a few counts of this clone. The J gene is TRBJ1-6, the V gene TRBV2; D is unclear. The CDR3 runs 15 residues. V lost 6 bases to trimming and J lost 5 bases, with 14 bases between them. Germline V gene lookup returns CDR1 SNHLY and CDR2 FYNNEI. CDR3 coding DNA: TGTGCCAGCAGCGCCTCTGGAGCAGATAATTCACCCCTCCACTTT. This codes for CASSASGADNSPLHF.

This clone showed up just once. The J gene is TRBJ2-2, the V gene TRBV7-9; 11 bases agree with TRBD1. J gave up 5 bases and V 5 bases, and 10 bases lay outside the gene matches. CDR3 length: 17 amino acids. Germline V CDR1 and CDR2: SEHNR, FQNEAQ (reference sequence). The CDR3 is CASSPRTGGVGTGELFF. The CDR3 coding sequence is TGTGCCAGCAGCCCCCGGACAGGGGGCGTCGGGACCGGGGAGCTGTTTTTT.

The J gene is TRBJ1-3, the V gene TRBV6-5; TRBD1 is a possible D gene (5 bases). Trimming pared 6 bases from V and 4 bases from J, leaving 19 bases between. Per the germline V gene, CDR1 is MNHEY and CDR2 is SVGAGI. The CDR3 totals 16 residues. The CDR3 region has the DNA TGTGCCAGCAGATACCCCCTACGGGGGTCCGGAAACACCATATATTTT. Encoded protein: CASRYPLRGSGNTIYF.

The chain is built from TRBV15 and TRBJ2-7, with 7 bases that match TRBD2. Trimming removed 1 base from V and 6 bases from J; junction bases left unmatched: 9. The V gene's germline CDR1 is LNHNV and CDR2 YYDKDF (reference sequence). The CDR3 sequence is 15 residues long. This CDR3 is CATSRGRELAVEQYF. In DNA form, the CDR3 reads TGTGCCACCAGCAGAGGTCGGGAGCTAGCGGTCGAGCAGTACTTC.

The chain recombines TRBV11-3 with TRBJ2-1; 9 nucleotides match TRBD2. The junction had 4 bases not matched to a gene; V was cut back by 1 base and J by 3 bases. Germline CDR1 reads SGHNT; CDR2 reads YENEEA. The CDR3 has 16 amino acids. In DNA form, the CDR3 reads TGTGCCAGCAGCTTAGGAGCGGGAGGACTCTACAATGAGCAGTTCTTC. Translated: CASSLGAGGLYNEQFF.

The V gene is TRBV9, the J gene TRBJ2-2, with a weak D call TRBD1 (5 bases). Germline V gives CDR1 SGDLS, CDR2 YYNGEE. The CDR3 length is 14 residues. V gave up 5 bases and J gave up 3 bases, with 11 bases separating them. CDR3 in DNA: TGTGCCAGCAGGAAAGAAGGGGACACCGGGGAGCTGTTTTTT. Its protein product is CASRKEGDTGELFF.

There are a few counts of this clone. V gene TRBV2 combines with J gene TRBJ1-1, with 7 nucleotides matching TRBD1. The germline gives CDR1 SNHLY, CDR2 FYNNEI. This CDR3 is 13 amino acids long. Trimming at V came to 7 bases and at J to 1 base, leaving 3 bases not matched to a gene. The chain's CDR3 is CASTQGENTEAFF. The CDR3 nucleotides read TGTGCCAGCACTCAGGGGGAGAACACTGAAGCTTTCTTT.

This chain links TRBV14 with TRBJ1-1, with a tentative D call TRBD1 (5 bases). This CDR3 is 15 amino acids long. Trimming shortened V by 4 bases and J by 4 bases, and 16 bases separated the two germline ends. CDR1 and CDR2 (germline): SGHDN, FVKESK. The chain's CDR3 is CASSREQGMSTEAFF. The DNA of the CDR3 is TGTGCCAGCAGCCGAGAGCAGGGTATGAGCACTGAAGCTTTCTTT.

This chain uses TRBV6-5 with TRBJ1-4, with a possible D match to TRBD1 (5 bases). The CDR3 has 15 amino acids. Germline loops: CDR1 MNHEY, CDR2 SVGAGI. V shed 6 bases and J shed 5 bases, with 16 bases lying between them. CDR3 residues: CASRTAGWQNEKLFF. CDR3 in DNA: TGTGCCAGCAGGACCGCAGGGTGGCAGAATGAAAAACTGTTTTTT.

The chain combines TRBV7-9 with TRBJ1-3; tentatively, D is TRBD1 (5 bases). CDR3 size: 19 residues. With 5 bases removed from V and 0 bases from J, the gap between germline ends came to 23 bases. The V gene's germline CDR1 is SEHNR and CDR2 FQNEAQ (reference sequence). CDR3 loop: CASSTYPQGVLSSGNTIYF. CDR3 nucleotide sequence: TGTGCCAGCAGCACCTACCCCCAGGGCGTTCTTAGCTCTGGAAACACCATATATTTT.

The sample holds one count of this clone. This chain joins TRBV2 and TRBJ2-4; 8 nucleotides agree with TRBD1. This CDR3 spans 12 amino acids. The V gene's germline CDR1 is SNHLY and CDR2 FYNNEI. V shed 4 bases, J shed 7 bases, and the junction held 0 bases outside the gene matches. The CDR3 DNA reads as TGTGCCAGCAGTGGGACAGGGAACATTCAGTACTTC. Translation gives CASSGTGNIQYF.

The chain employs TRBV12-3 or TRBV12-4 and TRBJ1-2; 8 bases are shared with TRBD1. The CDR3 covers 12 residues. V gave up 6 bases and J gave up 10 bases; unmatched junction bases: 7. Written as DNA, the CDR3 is TGTGCCAGCAGCCCGGACAGGGTCGTCTACACCTTC. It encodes CASSPDRVVYTF.

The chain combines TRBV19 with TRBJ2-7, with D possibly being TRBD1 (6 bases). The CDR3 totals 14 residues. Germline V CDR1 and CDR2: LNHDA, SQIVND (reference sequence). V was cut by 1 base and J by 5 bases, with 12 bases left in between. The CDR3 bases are TGTGCCAGTAGTATAGTTACAGGGTGTAACGAGCAGTACGTC. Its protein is CASSIVTGCNEQYV.

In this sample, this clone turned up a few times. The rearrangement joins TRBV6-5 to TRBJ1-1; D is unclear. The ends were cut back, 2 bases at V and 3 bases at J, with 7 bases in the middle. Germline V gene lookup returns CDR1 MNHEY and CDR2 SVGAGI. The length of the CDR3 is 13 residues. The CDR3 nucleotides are TGTGCCAGCAGTTACCGCAGTTACACTGAAGCTTTCTTT. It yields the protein CASSYRSYTEAFF.

This CDR3 reads CASRKTGGEQPQHF. DNA for the CDR3: TGTGCCAGCAGAAAAACCGGAGGGGAGCAGCCCCAGCATTTT. V is TRBV28 and J is TRBJ1-5; perhaps TRBD1 as D (5 bases). Trimming took 6 bases from V and 7 from J, leaving 16 bases between them. Germline V gives CDR1 MDHEN, CDR2 SYDVKM. The CDR3 is 14 residues long.

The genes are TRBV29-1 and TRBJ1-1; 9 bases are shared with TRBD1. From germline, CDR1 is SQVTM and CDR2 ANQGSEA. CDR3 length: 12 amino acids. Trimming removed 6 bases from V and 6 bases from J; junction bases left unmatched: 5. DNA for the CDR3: TGCAGCGTAACAGGGGGCGAATCTGAAGCTTTCTTT. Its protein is CSVTGGESEAFF. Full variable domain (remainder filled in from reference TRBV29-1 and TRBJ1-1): SAVISQKPSRDICQRGTSLTIQCQVDSQVTMMFWYRQQPGQSLTLIATANQGSEATYESGFVIDKFPISRPNLTFSTLTVSNMSPEDSSIYLCSVTGGESEAFFGQGTRLTVV.